These T cell receptor beta chains were read from a single sample in a study of PD-1 blockade in classical Hodgkin lymphoma. The method was immunoSEQ multiplex PCR; TCRdb's version includes in-frame clones alone and lacks a portion of them. This sample has 20,000 to 25,000 clones, with 74% found just once. This material consisted of peripheral blood mononuclear cells (PBMCs), taken at baseline. These TCRs come from a human donor with classical Hodgkin lymphoma. The CDR3 runs from the conserved cysteine through the conserved F or W. Fields, in order: V gene, clone size, J gene, D gene, CDR3 protein, CDR3 DNA. A D gene is named only where the DNA matches it firmly. Clone size is given for some rows only: seen once, a few or many times, or a class if the clone is expanded.

>TRBV10-3|-|TRBJ1-2|TRBD1
CAAGQGGVYGYTF
TGTGCCGCGGGACAGGGGGGGGTCTATGGCTACACCTTC
>TRBV5-1|-|TRBJ2-7|TRBD1
CASSWGQGAMDEQYF
TGCGCCAGCAGCTGGGGACAGGGGGCAATGGACGAGCAGTACTTC
>TRBV6-6|-|TRBJ1-2|TRBD1
CASRNPGQGSSGYTF
TGTGCCAGCAGGAACCCGGGACAGGGATCATCTGGCTACACCTTC
>TRBV6-6|-|TRBJ1-2|-
CASSYGVSGYTF
TGTGCCAGCAGTTACGGGGTATCAGGCTACACCTTC
>TRBV5-1|-|TRBJ1-2|TRBD1
CASSLEGADYGYTF
TGCGCCAGCAGCTTGGAGGGGGCGGACTATGGCTACACCTTC
>TRBV7-2|-|TRBJ2-1|-
CASSLSRATYNEQFF
TGTGCCAGCAGCTTATCGCGGGCTACCTACAATGAGCAGTTCTTC
>TRBV30|-|TRBJ1-6|-
CAWSDQSSYNSPLHF
TGTGCCTGGAGTGATCAGAGCTCCTATAATTCACCCCTCCACTTT
>TRBV10-3|-|TRBJ1-1|-
CAITLRYGFLNTEAFF
TGTGCCATCACTCTGAGATATGGGTTTTTGAACACTGAAGCTTTCTTT
>TRBV7-2|few|TRBJ1-1|-
CASSFRGLNTEAFF
TGTGCCAGCAGCTTCAGGGGCTTGAACACTGAAGCTTTCTTT
>TRBV11-1|-|TRBJ1-3|-
CASSARGSSGNTIYF
TGTGCCAGCAGCGCTCGGGGGAGCTCTGGAAACACCATATATTTT
>TRBV6-5|-|TRBJ1-2|-
CASSYSGAEYTF
TGTGCCAGCAGTTACTCCGGGGCGGAATACACCTTC
>TRBV7-2|once|TRBJ2-1|-
CASRFLATEQFF
TGTGCCAGCAGATTTCTAGCTACGGAGCAGTTCTTC
>TRBV10-3|-|TRBJ2-7|-
CAISEWTGYEQYF
TGTGCCATCAGTGAGTGGACTGGTTACGAGCAGTACTTC
>TRBV6-4|-|TRBJ2-1|-
CASSAGDRGSNEQFF
TGTGCCAGCAGTGCAGGGGACCGCGGGAGCAATGAGCAGTTCTTC
>TRBV7-2|once|TRBJ2-2|-
CASSLRQGSTGELFF
TGTGCCAGCAGCTTAAGGCAGGGATCCACCGGGGAGCTGTTTTTT
>TRBV10-3|once|TRBJ1-1|TRBD1
CAISEFGDSTDTEAFF
TGTGCCATCAGTGAGTTCGGGGACAGCACGGACACTGAAGCTTTCTTT
>TRBV4-2|-|TRBJ2-3|-
CASSQVSDTQYF
TGTGCCAGCAGCCAAGTTTCAGATACGCAGTATTTT
>TRBV28|-|TRBJ1-3|-
CASSLGLAGNTIYF
TGTGCCAGCAGTTTAGGCCTCGCGGGAAACACCATATATTTT
>TRBV6-6|-|TRBJ1-2|TRBD1
CASSHDRAGGYTF
TGTGCCAGCAGCCACGACAGGGCCGGCGGCTACACCTTC
>TRBV6-5|-|TRBJ2-1|TRBD2
CASRGGYNEQFF
TGTGCCAGCAGGGGGGGGTACAATGAGCAGTTCTTC
>TRBV30|-|TRBJ1-2|-
CAWRREGGGYTF
TGTGCCTGGAGAAGGGAGGGGGGTGGCTACACCTTC
>TRBV7-8|-|TRBJ2-7|-
CASSLDLGPYEQYF
TGTGCCAGCAGCCTAGATTTGGGGCCCTACGAGCAGTACTTC
>TRBV11-2|-|TRBJ2-1|-
CASTGTGGQVAQFF
TGTGCCAGCACAGGAACAGGCGGTCAGGTCGCGCAGTTCTTC
>TRBV11-2|-|TRBJ1-2|TRBD1
CASSRGHSTGGGNGYTF
TGTGCCAGCAGCCGCGGGCACAGTACAGGGGGCGGAAATGGCTACACCTTC
>TRBV5-4|-|TRBJ1-4|-
CASSLSDRSEKLFF
TGTGCCAGCAGCCTGTCTGACAGGTCTGAAAAACTGTTTTTT
>TRBV6-5|-|TRBJ2-7|TRBD1
CASSSYDRGKEQYF
TGTGCCAGCAGTTCATACGACAGGGGGAAGGAGCAGTACTTC
>TRBV19|medium-sized|TRBJ1-2|-
CASSMGWANYGYTF
TGTGCCAGTAGTATGGGATGGGCGAACTATGGCTACACCTTC
>TRBV28|-|TRBJ2-2|-
CASSPWTAANTGELFF
TGTGCCAGCAGTCCCTGGACAGCTGCGAACACCGGGGAGCTGTTTTTT
>TRBV2|-|TRBJ2-7|-
CASSPDTYEQYF
TGTGCCAGCAGCCCTGACACGTACGAGCAGTACTTC